The present entry profiles one T cell receptor (beta chain) with its context. Its antigen has not been determined. The record has no base qualities; no much larger clone is one base away. Whole blood was collected in K2EDTA tubes by collaborating institutions according to the institutions' own protocols. For TCRbeta analysis, collaborators shipped samples in one of three forms: frozen whole blood, isolated PBMCs, or DNA extracted from either of those sample types. These data belong to a study of blood T cell repertoires in COVID-19 (dated by TCRdb to the early 2020s). For context, the study as a whole: Collaborator samples came from the United States, Italy and Spain and covered acute and convalescent phases of COVID-19. The prospective study material was composed of cDNA or gDNA derived from T cells, B-cell-depleted T cells, or PBMCs. Deeply sampled blood TCRbeta repertoires from subjects exposed to, actively infected with, or recovered from COVID-19 were included in the dataset. The repertoires were made available in a free public database intended to serve as a resource for research on the immune response to SARS-CoV-2. The samples were drawn from the first 160 participants of the ongoing ImmuneRACE study and from 1,254 subjects provided by 6 global collaborators. A de-identified subject ID, COVID-19 status, age in years and sex were almost always included in the sample metadata. Where HLA class I and class II types were available, the types were taken from metadata supplied by the sample provider, not from assay-based typing. General study outcomes and caveats: The amount of clinical and demographic metadata varied by source and participant and was provided uncurated.

The CDR3 contains 11 residues, cysteine and phenylalanine counted. CDR3 DNA is the only sequence kept; it has 33 bases, read in frame from the first base. V is pared back by 6 bases and J by 2 bases, with 3 bases lying between the germline termini. TCRbeta CDR3 regions were amplified from genomic DNA by means of the immunoSEQ Assay, a bias-controlled multiplex PCR. The paper's data handling went like this. The number of nucleated cells in each sample was estimated by amplification of reference gene primers within the assay. To quantify the absolute abundance of each unique TCRbeta CDR3 rearrangement, sequence reads were collapsed and filtered. For each sample, productive Simpson clonality was calculated as the square root of Simpson's diversity index over productive rearrangements. TCRdb's version of the immuneACCESS table is confined to in-frame rearrangements and falls short of the full clone set. An unresolved V gene accounts for under half of the shortfall where checked; the remainder is of unknown origin. That table gives V, J and clone size, and the DNA gave D and trimming. The sample table lists roughly 120,000 clones, about 91% of them with a count of one. The top ten clones comprise 0.88% of the sample.

What was sequenced was peripheral blood. This sequence was found in a woman aged 50 to 60 with active or convalescent COVID-19. This receptor chain uses TRBV12-3 or TRBV12-4 and TRBJ2-3; no D gene can be assigned with confidence. The nucleotide sequence reads TGTGCCAGCAGCCTCACAGATACGCAGTATTTT. This yields the protein CASSLTDTQYF.